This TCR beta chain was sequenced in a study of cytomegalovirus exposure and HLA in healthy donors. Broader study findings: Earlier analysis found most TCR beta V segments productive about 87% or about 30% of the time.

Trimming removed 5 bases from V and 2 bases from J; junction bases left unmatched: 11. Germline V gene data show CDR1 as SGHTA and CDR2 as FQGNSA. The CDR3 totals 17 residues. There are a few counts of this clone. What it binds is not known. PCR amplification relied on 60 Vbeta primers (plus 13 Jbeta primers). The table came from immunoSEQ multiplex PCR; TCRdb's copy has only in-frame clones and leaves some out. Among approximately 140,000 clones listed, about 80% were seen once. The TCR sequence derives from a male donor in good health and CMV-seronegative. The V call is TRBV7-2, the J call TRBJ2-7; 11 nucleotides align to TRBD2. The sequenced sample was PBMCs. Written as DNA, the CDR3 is TGTGCCAGCAGCCTTAGCGGGGGGGCTTCATCAACCTACGAGCAGTACTTC. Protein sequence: CASSLSGGASSTYEQYF.